This T cell receptor (beta chain) was sequenced during a study of blood T cell repertoires in COVID-19. In its sample, this clone was seen once. Some clones are missing from TCRdb's copy, which holds only in-frame ones; the method was immunoSEQ multiplex PCR. The sample has about 190,000 clones, 86% seen once. Germline V gives CDR1 MNHEY, CDR2 SVGAGI. The CDR3 runs 14 residues. Losses at the gene ends were 2 bases for V and 10 bases for J; bases not matched to a gene: 5. This chain connects TRBV6-5 to TRBJ1-6, with 7 bases identical to TRBD1. Source material: PBMCs or T cells enriched from blood (not recorded which). This sequence was found in a man aged 40-49 years with acute COVID-19. The CDR3 loop is CASSYDRDRSPLHF. CDR3 DNA sequence: TGTGCCAGCAGTTACGACAGGGATAGGTCACCCCTCCACTTT.